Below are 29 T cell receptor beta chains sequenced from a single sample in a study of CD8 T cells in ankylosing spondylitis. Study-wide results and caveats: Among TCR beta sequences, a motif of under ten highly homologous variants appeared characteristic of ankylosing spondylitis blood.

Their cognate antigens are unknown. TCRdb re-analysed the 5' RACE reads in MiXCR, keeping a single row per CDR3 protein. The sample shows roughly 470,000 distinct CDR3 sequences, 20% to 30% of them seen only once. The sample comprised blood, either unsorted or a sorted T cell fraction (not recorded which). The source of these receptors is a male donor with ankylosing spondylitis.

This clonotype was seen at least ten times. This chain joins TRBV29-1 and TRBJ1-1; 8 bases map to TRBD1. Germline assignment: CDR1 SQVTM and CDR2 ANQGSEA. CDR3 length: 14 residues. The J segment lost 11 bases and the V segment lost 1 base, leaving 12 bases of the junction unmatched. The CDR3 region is CSVEGVTGAGKAFF. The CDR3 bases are TGCAGCGTTGAAGGTGTGACAGGGGCGGGTAAGGCTTTCTTT. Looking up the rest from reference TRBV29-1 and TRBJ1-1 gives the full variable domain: SAVISQKPSRDICQRGTSLTIQCQVDSQVTMMFWYRQQPGQSLTLIATANQGSEATYESGFVIDKFPISRPNLTFSTLTVSNMSPEDSSIYLCSVEGVTGAGKAFFGQGTRLTVV.

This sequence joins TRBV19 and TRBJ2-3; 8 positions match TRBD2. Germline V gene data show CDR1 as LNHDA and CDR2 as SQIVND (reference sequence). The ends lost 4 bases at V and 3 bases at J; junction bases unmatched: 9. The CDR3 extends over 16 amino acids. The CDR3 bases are TGTGCCAGTAGTAGGTCACCGGGACTAGGGACAGATACGCAGTATTTT. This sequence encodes CASSRSPGLGTDTQYF.

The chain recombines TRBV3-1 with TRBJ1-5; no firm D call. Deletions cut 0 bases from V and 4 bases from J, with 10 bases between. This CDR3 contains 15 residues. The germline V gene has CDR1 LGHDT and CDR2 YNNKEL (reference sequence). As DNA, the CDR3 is TGTGCCAGCAGCCAAGAAGGGTCTGGGAATCAGCCCCAGCATTTT. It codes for CASSQEGSGNQPQHF.

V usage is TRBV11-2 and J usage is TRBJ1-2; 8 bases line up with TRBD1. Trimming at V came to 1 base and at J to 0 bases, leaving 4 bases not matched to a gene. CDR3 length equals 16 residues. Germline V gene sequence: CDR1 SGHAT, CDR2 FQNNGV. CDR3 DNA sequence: TGTGCCAGCAGCTTAGGCAGGGGGCGGACTAACTATGGCTACACCTTC. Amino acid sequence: CASSLGRGRTNYGYTF.

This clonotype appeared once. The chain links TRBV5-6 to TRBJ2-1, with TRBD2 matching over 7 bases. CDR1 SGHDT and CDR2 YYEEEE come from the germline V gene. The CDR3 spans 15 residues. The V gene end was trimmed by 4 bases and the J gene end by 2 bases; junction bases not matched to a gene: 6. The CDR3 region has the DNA TGTGCCAGCAGCCCTCCTAGCGGAACCTACAATGAGCAGTTCTTC. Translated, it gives CASSPPSGTYNEQFF.

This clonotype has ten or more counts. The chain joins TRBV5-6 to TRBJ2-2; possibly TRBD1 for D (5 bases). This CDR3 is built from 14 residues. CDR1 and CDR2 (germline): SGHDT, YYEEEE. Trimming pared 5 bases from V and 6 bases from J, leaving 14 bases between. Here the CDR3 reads CASRPGGRAGELFF. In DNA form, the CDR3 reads TGTGCCAGCAGGCCCGGCGGCAGGGCCGGGGAGCTGTTTTTT.

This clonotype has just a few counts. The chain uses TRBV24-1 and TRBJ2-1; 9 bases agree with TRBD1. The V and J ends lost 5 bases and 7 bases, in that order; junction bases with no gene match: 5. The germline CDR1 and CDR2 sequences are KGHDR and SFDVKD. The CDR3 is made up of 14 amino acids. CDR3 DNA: TGTGCCACCAGTGCGGGGACAGGGAGAAATGAGCAGTTCTTC. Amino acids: CATSAGTGRNEQFF.

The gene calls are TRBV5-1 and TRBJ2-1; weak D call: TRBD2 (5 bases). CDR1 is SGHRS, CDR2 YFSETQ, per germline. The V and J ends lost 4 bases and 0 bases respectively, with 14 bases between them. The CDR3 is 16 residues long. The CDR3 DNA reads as TGCGCCAGCAGCCAGTCCTCAGCGGCCTCCTACAATGAGCAGTTCTTC. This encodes CASSQSSAASYNEQFF.

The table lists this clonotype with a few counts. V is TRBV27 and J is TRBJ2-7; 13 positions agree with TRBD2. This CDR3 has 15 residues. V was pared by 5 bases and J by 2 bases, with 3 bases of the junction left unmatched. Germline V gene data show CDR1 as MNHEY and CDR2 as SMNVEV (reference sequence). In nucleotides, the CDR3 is TGTGCCAGCAGTAACGGACTAGCGGGAGCCTACGAGCAGTACTTC. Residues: CASSNGLAGAYEQYF.

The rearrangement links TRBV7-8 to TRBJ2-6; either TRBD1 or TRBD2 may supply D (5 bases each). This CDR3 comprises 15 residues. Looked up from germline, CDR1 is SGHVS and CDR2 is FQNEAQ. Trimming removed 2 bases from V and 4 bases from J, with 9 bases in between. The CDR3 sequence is CASSLFGTGANVLTF. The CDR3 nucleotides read TGTGCCAGCAGCTTATTTGGGACCGGGGCCAACGTCCTGACTTTC. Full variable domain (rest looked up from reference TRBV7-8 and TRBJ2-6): GAGVSQSPRYKVAKRGQDVALRCDPISGHVSLFWYQQALGQGPEFLTYFQNEAQLDKSGLPSDRFFAERPEGSVSTLKIQRTQQEDSAVYLCASSLFGTGANVLTFGAGSRLTVL.

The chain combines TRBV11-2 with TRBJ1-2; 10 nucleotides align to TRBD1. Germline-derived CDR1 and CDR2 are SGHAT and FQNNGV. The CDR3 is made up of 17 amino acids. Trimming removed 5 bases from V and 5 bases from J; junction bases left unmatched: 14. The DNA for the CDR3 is TGTGCCAGCAGCCCAGACAGGGGGCGCTTCGCTAGGTATGGCTACACCTTC. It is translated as CASSPDRGRFARYGYTF.

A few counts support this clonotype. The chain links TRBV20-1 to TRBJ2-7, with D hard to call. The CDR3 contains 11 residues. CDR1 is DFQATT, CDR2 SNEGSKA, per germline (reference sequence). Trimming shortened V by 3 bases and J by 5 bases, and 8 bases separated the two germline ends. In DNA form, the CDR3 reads TGCAGTGCTAGGGCCGACCACGAGCAGTACTTC. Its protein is CSARADHEQYF.

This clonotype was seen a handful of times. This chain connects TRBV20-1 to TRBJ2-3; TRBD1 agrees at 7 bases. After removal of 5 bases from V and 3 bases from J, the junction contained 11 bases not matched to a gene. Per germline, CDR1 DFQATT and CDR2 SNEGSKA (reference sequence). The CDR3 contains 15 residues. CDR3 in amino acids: CSALNRQGRTDTQYF. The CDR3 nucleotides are TGCAGTGCTCTTAACCGACAGGGACGGACAGATACGCAGTATTTT.

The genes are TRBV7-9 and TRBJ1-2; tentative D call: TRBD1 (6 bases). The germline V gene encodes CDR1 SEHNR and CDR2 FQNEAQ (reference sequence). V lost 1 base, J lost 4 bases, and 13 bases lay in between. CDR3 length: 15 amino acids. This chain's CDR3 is CASSLGRGLGYGYTF. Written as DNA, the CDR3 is TGTGCCAGCAGCTTAGGCAGGGGCCTAGGCTATGGCTACACCTTC. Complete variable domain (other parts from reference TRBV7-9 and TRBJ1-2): DTGVSQNPRHKITKRGQNVTFRCDPISEHNRLYWYRQTLGQGPEFLTYFQNEAQLEKSRLLSDRFSAERPKGSFSTLEIQRTEQGDSAMYLCASSLGRGLGYGYTFGSGTRLTVV.

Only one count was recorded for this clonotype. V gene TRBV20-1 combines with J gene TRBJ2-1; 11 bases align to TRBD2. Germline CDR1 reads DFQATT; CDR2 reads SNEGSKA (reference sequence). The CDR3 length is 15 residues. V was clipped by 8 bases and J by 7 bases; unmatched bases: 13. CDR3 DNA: TGCAGTCGGCCCCGACTAGCGGGAAGCGGTAATGAGCAGTTCTTC. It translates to CSRPRLAGSGNEQFF.

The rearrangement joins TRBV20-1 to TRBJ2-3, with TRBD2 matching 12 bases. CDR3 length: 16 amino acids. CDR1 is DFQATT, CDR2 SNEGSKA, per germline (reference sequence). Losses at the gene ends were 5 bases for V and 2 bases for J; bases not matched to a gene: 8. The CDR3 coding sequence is TGCAGTGCTCCAACCGGGACTAGCGGGTACACAGATACGCAGTATTTT. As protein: CSAPTGTSGYTDTQYF.

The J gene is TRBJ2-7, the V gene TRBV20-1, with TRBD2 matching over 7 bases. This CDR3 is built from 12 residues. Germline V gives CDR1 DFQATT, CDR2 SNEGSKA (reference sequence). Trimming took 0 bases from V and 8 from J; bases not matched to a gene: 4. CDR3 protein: CSARDEGGKQYF. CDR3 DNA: TGCAGTGCTAGAGATGAGGGAGGGAAGCAGTACTTC.

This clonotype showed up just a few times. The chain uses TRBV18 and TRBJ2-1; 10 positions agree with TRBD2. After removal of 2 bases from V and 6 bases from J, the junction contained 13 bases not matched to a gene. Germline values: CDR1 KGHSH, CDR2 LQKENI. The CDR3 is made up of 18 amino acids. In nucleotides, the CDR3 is TGTGCCAGCTCACCAAGGAGCGGGAGGGGCCCCCGCGTCAATGAGCAGTTCTTC. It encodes CASSPRSGRGPRVNEQFF.

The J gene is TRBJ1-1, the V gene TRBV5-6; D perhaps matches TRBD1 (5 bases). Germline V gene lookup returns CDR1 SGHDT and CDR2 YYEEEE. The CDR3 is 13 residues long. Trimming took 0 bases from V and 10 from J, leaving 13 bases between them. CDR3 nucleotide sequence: TGTGCCAGCAGCTTGGGGGAGCGGAGGGGAGCTTTCTTT. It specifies CASSLGERRGAFF.

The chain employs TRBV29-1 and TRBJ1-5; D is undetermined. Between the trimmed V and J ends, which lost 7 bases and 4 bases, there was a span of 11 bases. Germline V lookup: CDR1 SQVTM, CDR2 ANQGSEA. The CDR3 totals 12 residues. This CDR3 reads CSARTANQPQHF. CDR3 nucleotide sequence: TGCAGCGCCAGGACGGCGAATCAGCCCCAGCATTTT. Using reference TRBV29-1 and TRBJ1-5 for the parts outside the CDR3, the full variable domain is SAVISQKPSRDICQRGTSLTIQCQVDSQVTMMFWYRQQPGQSLTLIATANQGSEATYESGFVIDKFPISRPNLTFSTLTVSNMSPEDSSIYLCSARTANQPQHFGDGTRLSIL.

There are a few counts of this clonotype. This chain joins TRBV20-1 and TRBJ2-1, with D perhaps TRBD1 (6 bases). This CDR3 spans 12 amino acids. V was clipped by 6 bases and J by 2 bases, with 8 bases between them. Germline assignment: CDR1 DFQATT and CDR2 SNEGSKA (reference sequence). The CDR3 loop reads CSAYRAYNEQFF. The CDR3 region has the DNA TGCAGTGCATACAGGGCCTACAATGAGCAGTTCTTC.

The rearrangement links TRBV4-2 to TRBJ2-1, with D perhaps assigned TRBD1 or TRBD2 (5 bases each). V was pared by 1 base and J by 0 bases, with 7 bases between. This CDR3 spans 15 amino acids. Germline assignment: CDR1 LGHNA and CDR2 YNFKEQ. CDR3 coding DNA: TGTGCCAGCAGCCAAGGGGACGGCTCCTACAATGAGCAGTTCTTC. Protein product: CASSQGDGSYNEQFF.

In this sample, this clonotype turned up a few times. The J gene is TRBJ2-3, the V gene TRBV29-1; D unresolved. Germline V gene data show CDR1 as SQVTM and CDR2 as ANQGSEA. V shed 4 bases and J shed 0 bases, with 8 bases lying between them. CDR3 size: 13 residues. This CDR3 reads CSVGTASTDTQYF. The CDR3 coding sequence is TGCAGCGTTGGGACCGCTAGCACAGATACGCAGTATTTT.

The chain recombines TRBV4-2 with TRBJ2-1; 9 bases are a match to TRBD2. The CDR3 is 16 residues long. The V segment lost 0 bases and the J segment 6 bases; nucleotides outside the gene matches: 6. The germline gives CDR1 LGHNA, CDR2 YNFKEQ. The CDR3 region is CASSQEGTSSPNEQFF. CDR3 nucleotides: TGTGCCAGCAGCCAAGAAGGGACTAGCAGCCCCAATGAGCAGTTCTTC.

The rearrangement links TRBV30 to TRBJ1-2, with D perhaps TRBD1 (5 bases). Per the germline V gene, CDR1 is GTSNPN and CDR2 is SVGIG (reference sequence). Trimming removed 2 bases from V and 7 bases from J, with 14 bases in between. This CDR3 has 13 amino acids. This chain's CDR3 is CAWSKGTDLGYTF. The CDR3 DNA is TGTGCCTGGAGTAAGGGGACGGACCTTGGCTACACCTTC.

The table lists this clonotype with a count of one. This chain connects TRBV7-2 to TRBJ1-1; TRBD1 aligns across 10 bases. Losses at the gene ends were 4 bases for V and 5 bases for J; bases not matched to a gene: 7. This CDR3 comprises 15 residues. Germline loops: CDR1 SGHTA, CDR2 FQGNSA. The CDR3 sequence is CASSSYGTGATEAFF. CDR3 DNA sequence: TGTGCCAGCAGCTCCTATGGGACAGGGGCGACTGAAGCTTTCTTT.

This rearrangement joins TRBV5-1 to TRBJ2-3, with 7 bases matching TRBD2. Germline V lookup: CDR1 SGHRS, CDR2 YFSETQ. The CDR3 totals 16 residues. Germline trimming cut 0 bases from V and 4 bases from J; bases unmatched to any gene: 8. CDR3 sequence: CASSLVSSGLPDTQYF. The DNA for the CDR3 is TGCGCCAGCAGCTTGGTGTCTAGCGGTTTGCCAGATACGCAGTATTTT.

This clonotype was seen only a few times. The CDR3 DNA is TGTGCCAGCAGCCAGTCACTAGCCCTGGAGACCCAGTACTTC. The encoded protein is CASSQSLALETQYF. The gene calls are TRBV3-1 and TRBJ2-5; TRBD2 is a possible D gene (6 bases). Per germline, CDR1 LGHDT and CDR2 YNNKEL (reference sequence). This CDR3 region has 14 residues. Trimming cost V 3 bases and J 5 bases, with 13 bases left between them.

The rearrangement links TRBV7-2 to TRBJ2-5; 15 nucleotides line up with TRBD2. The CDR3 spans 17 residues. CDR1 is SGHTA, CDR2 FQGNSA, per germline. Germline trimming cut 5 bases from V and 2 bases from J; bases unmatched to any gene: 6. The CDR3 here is CASSVGLAGGLQETQYF. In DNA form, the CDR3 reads TGTGCCAGCAGCGTGGGACTAGCGGGAGGACTACAAGAGACCCAGTACTTC.